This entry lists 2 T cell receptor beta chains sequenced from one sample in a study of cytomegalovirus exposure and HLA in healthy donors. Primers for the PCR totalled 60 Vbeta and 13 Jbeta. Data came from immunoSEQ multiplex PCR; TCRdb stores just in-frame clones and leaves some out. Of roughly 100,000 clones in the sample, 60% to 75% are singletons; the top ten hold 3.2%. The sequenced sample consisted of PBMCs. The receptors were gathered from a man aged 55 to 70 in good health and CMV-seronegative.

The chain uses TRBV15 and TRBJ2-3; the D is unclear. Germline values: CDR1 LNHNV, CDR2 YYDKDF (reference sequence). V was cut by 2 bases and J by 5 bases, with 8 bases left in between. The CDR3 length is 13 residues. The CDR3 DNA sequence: TGTGCCACCAGCAGACCGTTGAGAGATACGCAGTATTTT. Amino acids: CATSRPLRDTQYF.

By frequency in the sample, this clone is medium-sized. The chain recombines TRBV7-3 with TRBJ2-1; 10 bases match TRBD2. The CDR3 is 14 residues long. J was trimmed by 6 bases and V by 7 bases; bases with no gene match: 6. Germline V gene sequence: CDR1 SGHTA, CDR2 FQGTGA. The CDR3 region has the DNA TGTGCCAGCACCGAAGCGGGAGGGGTCAATGAGCAGTTCTTC. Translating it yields CASTEAGGVNEQFF.